This TCR beta chain was sequenced in a study of T cell clones after liver transplantation. Study context: A pre-transplant mixed lymphocyte reaction with TCRbeta sequencing defined graft-donor-reactive clones followed in post-transplant blood.

CDR1 and CDR2 (germline): SGHVS, FNYEAQ. V shed 5 bases, J shed 8 bases, and the junction held 4 bases outside the gene matches. The CDR3 length is 13 residues. By share, this clone counts as medium-sized. Its specificity is not known. The data were produced by immunoSEQ multiplex PCR, yet TCRdb's version contains in-frame clones alone and is incomplete. The data hold 9,000 to 10,000 clones, with approximately 72% observed a single time. The study's findings and limits: Post-transplant time points were not standardized, so conclusions are preliminary. Donor-reactive sequences fell more than third party-reactive ones, suggesting partial deletion.

The receptor's source is a human patient who received a liver transplant. Some T cells may arise from the graft donor. The chain carries TRBV7-6 and TRBJ1-2; 11 bases map to TRBD1. This specimen consisted of CD8+ T cells from blood, obtained at the approximately 15-month timepoint. CDR3 loop: CASSPDRGQGYTF. The DNA of the CDR3 is TGTGCCAGCAGCCCGGACAGGGGGCAGGGCTACACCTTC.